Listed here is a single TCR beta chain. This sample stems from a study of blood T cell repertoires in COVID-19. The data were produced by immunoSEQ multiplex PCR, yet TCRdb's version contains in-frame clones alone and is incomplete. The sample yields a few hundred thousand clones, roughly 80% seen once. V lost 5 bases, J lost 4 bases, and 15 bases lay in between. The germline V gene has CDR1 MNHEY and CDR2 SVGAGI. The CDR3 contains 14 residues. The chain couples TRBV6-5 to TRBJ2-7, with TRBD2 as a possible D gene (5 bases). The specimen sequenced was peripheral blood. The sequence came from a woman aged 50 to 65 with active or convalescent COVID-19. DNA for the CDR3: TGTGCCAGCAGTCCCGGGGTCGGGTCTTACGAGCAGTACTTC. Protein sequence: CASSPGVGSYEQYF.